These 24 T cell receptor beta chains came from one sample sequenced in a study of CD8 T cells in ankylosing spondylitis. TCRdb reprocessed the 5' RACE reads via MiXCR and lists one record per CDR3 protein. Altogether about 160,000 distinct CDR3 sequences are present, roughly 10% being singletons, with the ten largest covering roughly 16%. Input material: blood, either unsorted or a sorted T cell fraction (not recorded which). These receptors all stem from a female donor with ankylosing spondylitis or in good health (not recorded which).

This clonotype was detected many times. The chain links TRBV7-9 to TRBJ1-3; maybe TRBD1 (5 bases). With 3 bases removed from V and 5 bases from J, the gap between germline ends came to 20 bases. Germline V CDR1 and CDR2: SEHNR, FQNEAQ (reference sequence). CDR3 length: 17 amino acids. Here the CDR3 DNA reads TGTGCCAGCAGCTTCCCCCAAGGACGGGGGTCGAGAAACACCATATATTTT. Residues: CASSFPQGRGSRNTIYF.

Only a few counts were recorded for this clonotype. The V call is TRBV7-3, the J call TRBJ2-3, with 11 bases identical to TRBD1. V lost 2 bases, J lost 4 bases, and 8 bases stayed unmatched. From germline, CDR1 is SGHTA and CDR2 FQGTGA. The CDR3 extends over 17 amino acids. Written as DNA, the CDR3 is TGTGCCAGCAGCTTATCGCCGGGACAGGGGGTTCCAGATACGCAGTATTTT. This codes for CASSLSPGQGVPDTQYF.

This clonotype came up a few times. This chain uses TRBV7-8 with TRBJ2-1; 7 bases fit TRBD2. From germline, CDR1 is SGHVS and CDR2 FQNEAQ. J lost 8 bases, V lost 3 bases, and 19 bases had no gene match. This CDR3 is built from 18 residues. Here the CDR3 DNA reads TGTGCCAGCAGCTTGGTCCCTCTTGGGGGAGGGCCCTCGGATGAGCAGTTCTTC. This sequence encodes CASSLVPLGGGPSDEQFF.

The J gene is TRBJ1-1, the V gene TRBV7-9, with D unclear. The CDR3 spans 15 residues. Germline V gives CDR1 SEHNR, CDR2 FQNEAQ (reference sequence). With 5 bases removed from V and 0 bases from J, the gap between germline ends came to 13 bases. The CDR3 loop reads CASSREGRMNTEAFF. As DNA, the CDR3 is TGTGCCAGCAGCCGGGAGGGCAGAATGAACACTGAAGCTTTCTTT.

This clonotype was picked up many times. The chain couples TRBV27 to TRBJ2-3, with 8 bases matching TRBD1. V lost 6 bases, J lost 2 bases, and 10 bases stayed unmatched. CDR3 length equals 16 residues. CDR1 and CDR2 (germline): MNHEY, SMNVEV (reference sequence). For the CDR3, the DNA is TGTGCCAGCAGGGAGGGGTGGGACAGGATCACAGATACGCAGTATTTT. Encoded protein: CASREGWDRITDTQYF.

This clonotype came up a few times. The chain combines TRBV7-2 with TRBJ2-7; 8 bases map to TRBD2. Trimming cost V 0 bases and J 2 bases; bases outside gene matches: 6. This CDR3 is built from 16 residues. CDR1 SGHTA and CDR2 FQGNSA come from the germline V gene. The CDR3 DNA reads as TGTGCCAGCAGCTTAGCCCAAGCGGGAGCTCCCTACGAGCAGTACTTC. Amino acid sequence: CASSLAQAGAPYEQYF.

The chain employs TRBV18 and TRBJ2-7; D assignment may be TRBD1 or TRBD2 (5 bases each). Deletions cut 2 bases from V and 3 bases from J, with 11 bases between. Per germline, CDR1 KGHSH and CDR2 LQKENI. The length of the CDR3 is 14 residues. CDR3 sequence reads: CASSPGVGDYEQYF. The CDR3 DNA is TGTGCCAGCTCACCAGGGGTGGGGGACTACGAGCAGTACTTC.

The chain uses TRBV7-2 and TRBJ2-7; TRBD1 aligns across 7 bases. The V gene end was trimmed by 3 bases and the J gene end by 5 bases; junction bases not matched to a gene: 4. CDR1 is SGHTA and CDR2 is FQGNSA in the germline V gene. The CDR3 has 13 amino acids. The CDR3 region has the DNA TGTGCCAGCAGCTTCCACAGGGGCGACGAGCAGTACTTC. The encoded protein is CASSFHRGDEQYF.

The chain joins TRBV29-1 to TRBJ2-7, with D maybe TRBD2 (6 bases). This CDR3 has 13 amino acids. The germline V gene encodes CDR1 SQVTM and CDR2 ANQGSEA. V lost 5 bases, J lost 0 bases, and 11 bases lay in between. The chain's CDR3 is CSVKGGNSYEQYF. CDR3 in DNA: TGCAGCGTTAAAGGCGGGAACTCCTACGAGCAGTACTTC.

This chain uses TRBV2 with TRBJ1-2; no definite D call. Trimming took 4 bases from V and 4 from J, leaving 16 bases between them. Germline CDR1 SNHLY, CDR2 FYNNEI. CDR3 length equals 15 residues. The CDR3 DNA follows: TGTGCCAGCAGTGGTGTTACGGGGTTGCGCTATGGCTACACCTTC. It encodes CASSGVTGLRYGYTF.

This clonotype occurred a few times. The genes are TRBV5-1 and TRBJ2-1; 12 bases line up with TRBD2. There are 16 residues in the CDR3. In germline, CDR1 is SGHRS, CDR2 YFSETQ. The V and J ends lost 3 bases and 4 bases, in that order; junction bases with no gene match: 5. This CDR3 is CASSSPGLAGYNEQFF. For the CDR3, the DNA is TGCGCCAGCAGCTCGCCGGGACTAGCGGGTTACAATGAGCAGTTCTTC.

This chain links TRBV20-1 with TRBJ2-4, with 7 bases matching TRBD1. CDR1 is DFQATT, CDR2 SNEGSKA, per germline (reference sequence). V shed 3 bases, J shed 4 bases, and the junction held 9 bases outside the gene matches. The CDR3 extends over 15 amino acids. The CDR3 region has the DNA TGCAGTGCTAGTCCCCGGACAGGCTTGAAAAACATTCAGTACTTC. Amino acids: CSASPRTGLKNIQYF.

The V gene is TRBV5-6, the J gene TRBJ2-7; D is possibly TRBD1 (6 bases). Germline-derived CDR1 and CDR2 are SGHDT and YYEEEE. V lost 4 bases to trimming and J lost 5 bases, with 25 bases between them. CDR3 length: 17 amino acids. CDR3 loop: CASSRESIGYEGDEQYF. CDR3 bases: TGTGCCAGCAGCCGCGAAAGCATCGGGTATGAGGGGGACGAGCAGTACTTC.

The chain carries TRBV5-4 and TRBJ2-3; D is possibly TRBD2 (5 bases). Germline-derived CDR1 and CDR2 are SGHNT and YYREEE (reference sequence). This CDR3 is 14 amino acids long. Trimming cost V 6 bases and J 1 base, with 12 bases left between them. The CDR3 DNA sequence: TGTGCCAGCACCACCCGGGATGGCACAGATACGCAGTATTTT. Translating it yields CASTTRDGTDTQYF. Full variable domain (remainder filled in from reference TRBV5-4 and TRBJ2-3): ETGVTQSPTHLIKTRGQQVTLRCSSQSGHNTVSWYQQALGQGPQFIFQYYREEENGRGNFPPRFSGLQFPNYSSELNVNALELDDSALYLCASTTRDGTDTQYFGPGTRLTVL.

V usage is TRBV7-2 and J usage is TRBJ2-1; D might be TRBD1 or TRBD2, each matching 5 bases. The ends were cut back, 0 bases at V and 4 bases at J, with 16 bases in the middle. CDR1 is SGHTA, CDR2 FQGNSA, per germline. The CDR3 consists of 17 residues. The CDR3 DNA sequence: TGTGCCAGCAGCTTAGCGGTCGGGGCCCTAATATACAATGAGCAGTTCTTC. Residues: CASSLAVGALIYNEQFF.

This clonotype was seen repeatedly, ten times or more. The chain combines TRBV7-2 with TRBJ2-3; 10 bases agree with TRBD2. The V gene end was trimmed by 3 bases and the J gene end by 3 bases; junction bases not matched to a gene: 9. The germline V gene encodes CDR1 SGHTA and CDR2 FQGNSA. The CDR3 sequence is 17 residues long. The CDR3 region has the DNA TGTGCCAGCAGCTTTCGAGGACTAGCGGAGGGGACAGATACGCAGTATTTT. Amino acids: CASSFRGLAEGTDTQYF.

The chain carries TRBV6-2 or TRBV6-3 and TRBJ1-1; no firm D call. The CDR3 contains 12 residues. V shed 6 bases and J shed 8 bases, with 13 bases lying between them. Germline CDR1 and CDR2: MNHEY and SVGEGT. CDR3 protein: CASSLKTREAFF. CDR3 bases: TGTGCCAGCAGCCTCAAGACCCGCGAAGCTTTCTTT.

The chain combines TRBV6-6 with TRBJ2-3; no firm D call. The CDR3 sequence is 12 residues long. V shed 4 bases and J shed 4 bases, with 6 bases lying between them. The germline CDR1 and CDR2 sequences are MNHNY and SVGAGI (reference sequence). The CDR3 coding sequence is TGTGCCAGCAGTTTTCTAGCAGATACGCAGTATTTT. It specifies CASSFLADTQYF.

V gene TRBV5-5 combines with J gene TRBJ2-2; 8 nucleotides match TRBD2. The CDR3 is 13 amino acids. The junction had 5 bases not matched to a gene; V was cut back by 4 bases and J by 9 bases. Germline V lookup: CDR1 SGHKS, CDR2 YYEKEE (reference sequence). This CDR3 is CASSPGGARELFF. Written as DNA, the CDR3 is TGTGCCAGCAGCCCGGGGGGGGCCAGGGAGCTGTTTTTT.

This clonotype has ten or more counts. The chain couples TRBV7-9 to TRBJ2-1; D gene unclear. V lost 1 base, J lost 9 bases, and 7 bases lay in between. CDR3 length equals 12 residues. Per germline, CDR1 SEHNR and CDR2 FQNEAQ (reference sequence). The CDR3 protein is CASSLGVSEQFF. DNA for the CDR3: TGTGCCAGCAGCTTAGGGGTCTCTGAGCAGTTCTTC. The complete variable domain, with remaining parts taken from reference TRBV7-9 and TRBJ2-1, reads DTGVSQNPRHKITKRGQNVTFRCDPISEHNRLYWYRQTLGQGPEFLTYFQNEAQLEKSRLLSDRFSAERPKGSFSTLEIQRTEQGDSAMYLCASSLGVSEQFFGPGTRLTVL.

This clonotype showed up just a few times. The CDR3 loop is CASSQDSIGPWRADTQYF. The DNA for the CDR3 is TGTGCCAGCAGCCAAGATAGTATAGGTCCCTGGCGAGCAGATACGCAGTATTTT. The V and J genes are TRBV3-1 and TRBJ2-3; the D is unclear. The V gene lost 0 bases and the J gene lost 4 bases, with 20 bases spanning the gap. The CDR3 has 18 amino acids. Germline V gene lookup returns CDR1 LGHDT and CDR2 YNNKEL (reference sequence).

This clonotype came up many times. This chain links TRBV20-1 with TRBJ1-2; TRBD1 is a possible D gene (5 bases). Trimming shortened V by 6 bases and J by 3 bases, and 11 bases separated the two germline ends. CDR1 is DFQATT, CDR2 SNEGSKA, per germline (reference sequence). The CDR3 is made up of 12 amino acids. DNA for the CDR3: TGCAGTGCAACCGGGACGGACTATGGCTACACCTTC. Translated, it gives CSATGTDYGYTF.

The gene calls are TRBV20-1 and TRBJ2-7; 8 nucleotides line up with TRBD1. J lost 6 bases, V lost 5 bases, and 9 bases had no gene match. Germline values: CDR1 DFQATT, CDR2 SNEGSKA (reference sequence). The length of the CDR3 is 13 residues. The CDR3: CSASRTGYGEQYF. CDR3 nucleotide sequence: TGCAGTGCTTCCAGGACAGGGTACGGCGAGCAGTACTTC.

There are a few counts of this clonotype. The chain has TRBV4-3 and TRBJ1-1, with 9 bases aligning to TRBD1. After removal of 4 bases from V and 5 bases from J, the junction contained 2 bases not matched to a gene. The CDR3 is 13 residues long. Germline V gene lookup returns CDR1 LGHNA and CDR2 YSLEER. The CDR3 reads CASSRGQGTEAFF. The CDR3 DNA follows: TGCGCCAGCAGCCGTGGACAGGGGACTGAAGCTTTCTTT.